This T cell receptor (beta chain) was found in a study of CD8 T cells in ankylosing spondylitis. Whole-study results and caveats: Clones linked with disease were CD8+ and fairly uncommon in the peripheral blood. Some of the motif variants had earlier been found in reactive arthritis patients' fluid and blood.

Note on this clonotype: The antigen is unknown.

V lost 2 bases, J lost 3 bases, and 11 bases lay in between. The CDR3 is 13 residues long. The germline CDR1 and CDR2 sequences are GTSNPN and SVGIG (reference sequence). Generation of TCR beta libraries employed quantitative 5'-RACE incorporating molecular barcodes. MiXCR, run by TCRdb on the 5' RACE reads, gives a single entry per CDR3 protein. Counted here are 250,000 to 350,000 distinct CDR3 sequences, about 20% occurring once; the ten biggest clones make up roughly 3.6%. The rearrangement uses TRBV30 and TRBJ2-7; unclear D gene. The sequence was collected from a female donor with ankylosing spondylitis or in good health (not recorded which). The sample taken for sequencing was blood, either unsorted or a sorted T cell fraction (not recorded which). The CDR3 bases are TGTGCCTGGAGTCCCACGATGATCTACGAGCAGTACTTC. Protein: CAWSPTMIYEQYF.